Listed here are 24 T cell receptor beta chains from one sample, sequenced in a study of blood T cells in healthy people across ages. Through a sample-barcoded 5' primer and a J-beta primer mix, a second PCR was run for roughly 6 to 12 cycles. TCRdb re-called the 5' RACE reads through MiXCR, storing one row per CDR3 protein. This sample carries about 1,500,000 distinct CDR3 sequences, approximately 28% of them seen once, and the ten largest clones take 7.7%. Sequencing input: blood. The receptor set was obtained from a woman aged 25-40 years in good health.

In this sample, this clonotype turned up a few times. The chain links TRBV7-2 to TRBJ2-7; TRBD2 might be the D (5 bases). Trimming left V 5 bases short and J 2 bases short, with 13 bases between. This CDR3 is built from 14 residues. Germline assignment: CDR1 SGHTA and CDR2 FQGNSA. CDR3 nucleotide sequence: TGTGCCAGCAGCCGGGCCCTGGGAGCCTACGAGCAGTACTTC. Its translation: CASSRALGAYEQYF.

Note on this clonotype: A much bigger clone sits one base away, suggesting this may be a read error. The DNA for the CDR3 is TGTGCCAGCTCACGGGAGGGACTAGCGGGGGTGAACGAGCAGTACGTC. This gives the protein CASSREGLAGVNEQYV. The J gene is TRBJ2-7, the V gene TRBV9, with 14 bases that match TRBD2. The CDR3 contains 16 residues. Germline CDR1 and CDR2: SGDLS and YYNGEE. V lost 7 bases and J lost 5; bases outside the gene matches: 11.

The chain joins TRBV19 to TRBJ1-2, with 7 bases that match TRBD1. The CDR3 consists of 12 residues. With V trimmed by 11 bases and J by 8 bases, 11 bases remained unmatched. The V gene's germline CDR1 is LNHDA and CDR2 SQIVND (reference sequence). This CDR3 reads CAGKETGTGYTF. The CDR3 coding sequence is TGTGCCGGTAAGGAGACAGGGACCGGCTACACCTTC. Looking up the rest from reference TRBV19 and TRBJ1-2 gives the full variable domain: DGGITQSPKYLFRKEGQNVTLSCEQNLNHDAMYWYRQDPGQGLRLIYYSQIVNDFQKGDIAEGYSVSREKKESFPLTVTSAQKNPTAFYLCAGKETGTGYTFGSGTRLTVV.

In DNA, the CDR3 is TGTGCCACCAGCAGAGAACCGACCTTCGGAAACGAGCAGTACTTC. Translating gives CATSREPTFGNEQYF. The chain recombines TRBV15 with TRBJ2-4; D remains unclear. The DNA matches TRBJ2-7 better at its end, which makes the J call doubtful. Germline assignment: CDR1 LNHNV and CDR2 YYDKDF (reference sequence). The CDR3 is 15 amino acids.

This sequence joins TRBV5-4 and TRBJ2-1; weak D call: TRBD2 (6 bases). CDR1 is SGHNT and CDR2 is YYREEE in the germline V gene (reference sequence). V shed 1 base and J shed 12 bases, with 14 bases lying between them. There are 13 residues in the CDR3. CDR3 DNA sequence: TGTGCCAGCAGCTTGCCGGGGCGGGGTGCGCAGTTCTTC. Amino acids: CASSLPGRGAQFF.

The CDR3 DNA follows: TGCAGCCCCTGGGACAGGGGAAATTCACCCCTCCACTTT. This gives the protein CSPWDRGNSPLHF. The gene calls are TRBV29-1 and TRBJ1-6; TRBD1 agrees at 10 bases. This CDR3 has 13 amino acids. Germline CDR1 SQVTM, CDR2 ANQGSEA. V was clipped by 8 bases and J by 7 bases; unmatched bases: 5.

This clonotype has more than one count but fewer than ten. The V call is TRBV4-1, the J call TRBJ2-1, with 8 bases matching TRBD1. The J segment lost 7 bases and the V segment lost 2 bases, leaving 16 bases of the junction unmatched. The CDR3 has 18 residues. The germline V gene has CDR1 MGHRA and CDR2 YSYEKL. DNA for the CDR3: TGCGCCAGCAGCCAACCCGGGACAGGTGTTTTTCCTCGAAATGAGCAGTTCTTC. Amino acid sequence: CASSQPGTGVFPRNEQFF.

This clonotype was observed a single time. The rearrangement links TRBV29-1 to TRBJ2-1, with a tentative D call TRBD1 (6 bases). Trimming cost V 7 bases and J 7 bases, with 14 bases left between them. CDR1 SQVTM and CDR2 ANQGSEA come from the germline V gene. The CDR3 length is 12 residues. The CDR3 region has the DNA TGCAGCGCCCGGACAGCCGGGAATGAGCAGTTCTTC. Amino acid sequence: CSARTAGNEQFF.

The chain recombines TRBV6-1 with TRBJ1-5; D gene uncertain. Germline V lookup: CDR1 MNHNS, CDR2 SASEGT. The V and J ends lost 1 base and 0 bases respectively, with 19 bases between them. The CDR3 has 19 residues. The CDR3 DNA reads TGTGCCAGCAGTGAAGGGTCCGGACGGACGGGATATAGCAATCAGCCCCAGCATTTT. This codes for CASSEGSGRTGYSNQPQHF.

The chain carries TRBV5-1 and TRBJ2-1; TRBD2 might be the D (7 bases). Trimming pared 3 bases from V and 7 bases from J, leaving 20 bases between. The CDR3 is made up of 16 amino acids. Germline V gene sequence: CDR1 SGHRS, CDR2 YFSETQ. This CDR3 reads CASSSIGGAAKNEQFF. The CDR3 nucleotides are TGCGCCAGCAGCTCGATAGGGGGGGCCGCGAAGAATGAGCAGTTCTTC.

In the case of this clonotype: A much larger clone differs by one base, so this may be a read error. The J gene is TRBJ2-1, the V gene TRBV29-1; maybe TRBD2 (5 bases). The DNA end lines up better with TRBJ2-7; the J call may be wrong. Per germline, CDR1 SQVTM and CDR2 ANQGSEA. The CDR3 loop spans 12 amino acids. CDR3: CSVDRDYNEQYF. CDR3 nucleotide sequence: TGCAGCGTTGACAGAGACTACAATGAGCAGTACTTC.

The chain employs TRBV19 and TRBJ2-7; D unresolved. Trimming shortened V by 3 bases and J by 2 bases, and 14 bases separated the two germline ends. Germline V gene data show CDR1 as LNHDA and CDR2 as SQIVND (reference sequence). CDR3 length equals 15 residues. The CDR3 is CASSIRAGVTYEQYF. The CDR3 region has the DNA TGTGCCAGTAGTATTCGGGCAGGCGTAACCTACGAGCAGTACTTC.

This clonotype was seen a handful of times. The V call is TRBV5-5, the J call TRBJ1-2; D gene uncertain. The germline V gene has CDR1 SGHKS and CDR2 YYEKEE (reference sequence). The CDR3 runs 12 residues. V was cut by 4 bases and J by 12 bases, with 16 bases left in between. The CDR3 protein is CASSPHSDLHTF. In DNA form, the CDR3 reads TGTGCCAGCAGCCCACACTCGGACTTGCACACCTTC.

The rearrangement uses TRBV15 and TRBJ2-1; weak D call: TRBD1 (6 bases). Germline V gene data show CDR1 as LNHNV and CDR2 as YYDKDF (reference sequence). The CDR3 consists of 15 residues. The V end lost 5 bases, the J end lost 0 bases, and 11 bases lay between the germline ends. The CDR3 here is CATSLQGNSYNEQFF. As DNA, the CDR3 is TGTGCCACCAGCCTACAGGGAAACTCCTACAATGAGCAGTTCTTC.

This clonotype was observed at least ten times. The J gene is TRBJ1-2, the V gene TRBV9; D is undetermined. The germline V and J ends were trimmed by 7 bases and 3 bases, with 16 bases remaining between them. Germline V gene data show CDR1 as SGDLS and CDR2 as YYNGEE. This CDR3 spans 14 amino acids. CDR3 DNA sequence: TGTGCCAGCTCACCCTCCAGGACGGACTATGGCTACACCTTC. Protein sequence: CASSPSRTDYGYTF.

This clonotype was recorded a few times. Here the CDR3 reads CASSQGTSGRMKYSEQYF. The CDR3 region has the DNA TGCGCCAGCAGCCAAGGGACTAGCGGGAGAATGAAGTATTCCGAGCAGTACTTC. This chain links TRBV5-1 with TRBJ2-4; 14 bases fit TRBD2. The DNA end favors TRBJ2-7, so the J call may be wrong. In germline, CDR1 is SGHRS, CDR2 YFSETQ. This CDR3 contains 18 residues.

The gene calls are TRBV13 and TRBJ1-1, with no clear D. V lost 1 base and J lost 5, with 17 bases in between. In germline, CDR1 is PRHDT, CDR2 FYEKMQ (reference sequence). The CDR3 spans 16 residues. Here the CDR3 DNA reads TGTGCCAGCAGCTTAGCCCTTCCCCCTGGAAGAACTGAAGCTTTCTTT. This gives the protein CASSLALPPGRTEAFF.

J is TRBJ2-2 and V is TRBV9, with TRBD1 identical over 10 bases. Germline V CDR1 and CDR2: SGDLS, YYNGEE. The junction had 7 bases not matched to a gene; V was cut back by 4 bases and J by 7 bases. CDR3 size: 15 residues. CDR3 sequence reads: CASSMTGGANGELFF. The CDR3 nucleotides are TGTGCCAGCAGCATGACAGGGGGCGCGAACGGGGAGCTGTTTTTT.

This chain uses TRBV5-5 with TRBJ2-1; D unclear. Germline loops: CDR1 SGHKS, CDR2 YYEKEE (reference sequence). Trimming cost V 4 bases and J 8 bases, with 10 bases left between them. The CDR3 is 12 residues long. The CDR3 protein is CASSLTTHEQFF. The CDR3 DNA reads TGTGCCAGCAGCCTAACTACCCATGAGCAGTTCTTC. The entire variable domain, with the rest obtained from reference TRBV5-5 and TRBJ2-1, is as follows: DAGVTQSPTHLIKTRGQQVTLRCSPISGHKSVSWYQQVLGQGPQFIFQYYEKEERGRGNFPDRFSARQFPNYSSELNVNALLLGDSALYLCASSLTTHEQFFGPGTRLTVL.

Comments on this clonotype: This clone may be a read error of a much larger clone one base away. V is TRBV14 and J is TRBJ1-5, with D uncertain. The V gene's germline CDR1 is SGHDN and CDR2 FVKESK. The CDR3 is 12 residues long. The V gene lost 2 bases and the J gene lost 5 bases, with 4 bases spanning the gap. The CDR3 nucleotides read TGTGCCAGCAGCCAAAACGATCAGCCCCAGCATTTT. It is translated as CASSQNDQPQHF.

The chain has TRBV5-1 and TRBJ2-5; D assignment may be TRBD1 or TRBD2 (6 bases each). V was trimmed by 4 bases and J by 11 bases, leaving 18 bases between them. This CDR3 contains 13 residues. Germline V gene sequence: CDR1 SGHRS, CDR2 YFSETQ. CDR3 loop: CASSVTGAEEQYF. The CDR3 nucleotides are TGCGCCAGCAGCGTCACGGGGGCGGAAGAGCAGTACTTC.

This clonotype was observed a few times. The chain has TRBV29-1 and TRBJ1-5; D possibly corresponds to TRBD1 (5 bases). The CDR3 has 13 amino acids. V was clipped by 6 bases and J by 2 bases, with 11 bases between them. Germline assignment: CDR1 SQVTM and CDR2 ANQGSEA. CDR3 in amino acids: CSVGGTGNQPQHF. For the CDR3, the DNA is TGCAGCGTGGGAGGGACTGGCAATCAGCCCCAGCATTTT.

This clonotype was observed a handful of times. V and J are TRBV7-2 and TRBJ1-1; weak D call: TRBD1 (6 bases). The CDR3 extends over 15 amino acids. Trimming shortened V by 7 bases and J by 1 base, and 16 bases separated the two germline ends. In germline, CDR1 is SGHTA, CDR2 FQGNSA. The CDR3 loop reads CASTTDRTSNTEAFF. CDR3 sequence (DNA): TGTGCCAGCACCACGGACAGAACCTCGAACACTGAAGCTTTCTTT.

This clonotype was counted many times. V gene TRBV20-1 combines with J gene TRBJ2-5; 7 positions match TRBD2. Germline CDR1 and CDR2: DFQATT and SNEGSKA (reference sequence). This CDR3 spans 11 amino acids. The CDR3 spells CSSAGKETQYF. CDR3 nucleotides: TGCAGCTCAGCGGGGAAAGAGACCCAGTACTTC.